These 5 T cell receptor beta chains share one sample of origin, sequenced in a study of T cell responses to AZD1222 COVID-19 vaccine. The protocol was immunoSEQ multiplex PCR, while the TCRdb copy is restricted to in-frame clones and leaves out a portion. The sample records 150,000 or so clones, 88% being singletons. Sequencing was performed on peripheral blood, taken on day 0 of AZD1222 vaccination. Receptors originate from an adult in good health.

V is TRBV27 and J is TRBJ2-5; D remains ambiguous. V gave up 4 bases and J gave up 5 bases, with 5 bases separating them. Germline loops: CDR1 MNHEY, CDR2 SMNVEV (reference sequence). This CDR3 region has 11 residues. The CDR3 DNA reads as TGTGCCAGCAGTTACGGGGAGACCCAGTACTTC. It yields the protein CASSYGETQYF.

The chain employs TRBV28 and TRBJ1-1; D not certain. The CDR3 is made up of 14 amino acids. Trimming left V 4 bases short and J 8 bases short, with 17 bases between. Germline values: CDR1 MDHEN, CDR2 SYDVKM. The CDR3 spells CASSSLGWVREAFF. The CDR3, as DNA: TGTGCCAGCAGTTCTCTGGGGTGGGTGCGGGAAGCTTTCTTT. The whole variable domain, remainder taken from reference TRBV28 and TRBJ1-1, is DVKVTQSSRYLVKRTGEKVFLECVQDMDHENMFWYRQDPGLGLRLIYFSYDVKMKEKGDIPEGYSVSREKKERFSLILESASTNQTSMYLCASSSLGWVREAFFGQGTRLTVV.

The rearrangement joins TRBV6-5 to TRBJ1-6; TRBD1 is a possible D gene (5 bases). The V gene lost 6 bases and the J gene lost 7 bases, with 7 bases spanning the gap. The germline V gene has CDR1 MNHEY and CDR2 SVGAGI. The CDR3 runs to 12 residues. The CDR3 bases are TGTGCCAGCAGACCAGGGAATTCACCCCTCCACTTT. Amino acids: CASRPGNSPLHF.

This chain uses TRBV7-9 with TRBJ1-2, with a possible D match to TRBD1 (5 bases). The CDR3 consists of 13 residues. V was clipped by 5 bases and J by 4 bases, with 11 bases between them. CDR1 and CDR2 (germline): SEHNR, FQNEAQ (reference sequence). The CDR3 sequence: CASSRGVSYGYTF. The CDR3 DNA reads TGTGCCAGCAGCCGAGGGGTTAGCTATGGCTACACCTTC. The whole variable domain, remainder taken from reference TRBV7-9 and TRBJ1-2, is DTGVSQNPRHKITKRGQNVTFRCDPISEHNRLYWYRQTLGQGPEFLTYFQNEAQLEKSRLLSDRFSAERPKGSFSTLEIQRTEQGDSAMYLCASSRGVSYGYTFGSGTRLTVV.

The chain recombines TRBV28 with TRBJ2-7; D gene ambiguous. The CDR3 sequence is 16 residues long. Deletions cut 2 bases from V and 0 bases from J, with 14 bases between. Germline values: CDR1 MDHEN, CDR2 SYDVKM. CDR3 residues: CASSLVRRQVSYEQYF. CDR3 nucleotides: TGTGCCAGCAGTTTAGTGAGACGGCAAGTCTCCTACGAGCAGTACTTC.